This T cell receptor (beta chain) was observed in a study of shared T cell receptors in the human thymus. TCRdb's table, derived via immunoSEQ multiplex PCR, lists solely in-frame clones and lacks some. This table has hundreds of thousands of clones, about 80% appearing once. CDR3 length: 19 residues. V was clipped by 4 bases and J by 0 bases, with 22 bases between them. Germline V CDR1 and CDR2: MNHEY, SMNVEV (reference sequence). These data are also associated with another study on human thymus T cells. That publication notes: Thymic resections from corrective heart surgery supplied the tissue. Thymic and blood repertoires seemed to show skewed V and J gene use.

The source of this sequence is a boy under three years old with a congenital heart defect. Material for sequencing was thymocytes. V is TRBV27 and J is TRBJ1-5, with a possible D match to TRBD1 (5 bases). CDR3: CASSSPLTADSYSNQPQHF. CDR3 nucleotides: TGTGCCAGCAGTTCTCCTTTAACAGCAGACAGCTATAGCAATCAGCCCCAGCATTTT.